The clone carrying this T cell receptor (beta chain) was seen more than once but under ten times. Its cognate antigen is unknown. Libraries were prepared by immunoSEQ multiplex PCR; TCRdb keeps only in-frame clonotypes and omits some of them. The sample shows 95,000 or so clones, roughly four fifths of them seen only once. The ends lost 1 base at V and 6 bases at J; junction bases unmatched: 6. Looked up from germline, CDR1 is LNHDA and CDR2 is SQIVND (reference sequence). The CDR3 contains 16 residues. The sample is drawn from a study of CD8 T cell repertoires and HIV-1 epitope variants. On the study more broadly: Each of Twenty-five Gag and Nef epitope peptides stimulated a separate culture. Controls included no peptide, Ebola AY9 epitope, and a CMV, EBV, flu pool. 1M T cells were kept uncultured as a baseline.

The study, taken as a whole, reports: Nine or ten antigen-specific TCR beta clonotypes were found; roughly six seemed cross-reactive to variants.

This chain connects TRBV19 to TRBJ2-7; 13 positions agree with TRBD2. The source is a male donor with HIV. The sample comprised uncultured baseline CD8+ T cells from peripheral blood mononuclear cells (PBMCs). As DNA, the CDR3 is TGTGCCAGTAGTATAGTTGGGACTAGCGGGAAGAGCGAGCAGTACTTC. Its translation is CASSIVGTSGKSEQYF.